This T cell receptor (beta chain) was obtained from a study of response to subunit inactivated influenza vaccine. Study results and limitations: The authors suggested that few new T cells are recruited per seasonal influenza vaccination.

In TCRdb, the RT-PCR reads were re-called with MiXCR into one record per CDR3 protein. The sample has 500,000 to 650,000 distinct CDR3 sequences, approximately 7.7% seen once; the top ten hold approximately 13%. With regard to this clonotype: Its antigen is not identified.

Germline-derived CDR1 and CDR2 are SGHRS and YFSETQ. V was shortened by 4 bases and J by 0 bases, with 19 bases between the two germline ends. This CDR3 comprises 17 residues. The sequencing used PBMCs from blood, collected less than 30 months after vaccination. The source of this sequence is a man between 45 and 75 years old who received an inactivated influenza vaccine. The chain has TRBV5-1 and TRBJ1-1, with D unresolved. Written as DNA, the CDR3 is TGCGCCAGCAGCCCTCCCCCGACACGAAGGGTGAACACTGAAGCTTTCTTT. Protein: CASSPPPTRRVNTEAFF. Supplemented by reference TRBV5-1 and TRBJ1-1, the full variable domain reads KAGVTQTPRYLIKTRGQQVTLSCSPISGHRSVSWYQQTPGQGLQFLFEYFSETQRNKGNFPGRFSGRQFSNSRSEMNVSTLELGDSALYLCASSPPPTRRVNTEAFFGQGTRLTVV.